This passage covers 8 T cell receptor beta chains from one sample sequenced in a study of T cells in tuberculosis. After thawing and overnight rest, PBMC were stained with GMM-loaded CD1B tetramer, viability dye and anti-CD3 for sorting. The CD1B tetramers carried C32 glucose monomycolate purified from Rhodococcus equi. Using immunoSEQ multiplex PCR, the repertoire was profiled, and TCRdb retains in-frame clones only, with some absent. The profile covers 50,000 or so clones, with approximately 86% appearing a single time and around a fifth taken by the ten largest. The sequenced sample was CD1b-GMM tetramer-negative cells sorted from PBMCs. These receptor sequences come from an adult woman with latent tuberculosis.

This chain uses TRBV19 with TRBJ2-3, with 7 bases aligning to TRBD2. V trimming: 5 bases; J trimming: 4 bases; junction bases outside the gene matches: 12. CDR1 and CDR2 (germline): LNHDA, SQIVND (reference sequence). The CDR3 has 16 amino acids. The CDR3 loop is CASSSIRGSVSDTQYF. CDR3 in DNA: TGTGCCAGTAGTTCGATTCGCGGGAGTGTGTCAGATACGCAGTATTTT.

The sample holds one count of this clone. The gene calls are TRBV12-5 and TRBJ2-1, with TRBD1 matching 7 bases. CDR3 length: 16 residues. The germline V gene has CDR1 LGHNT and CDR2 FRNRAP. V was pared by 5 bases and J by 6 bases, with 13 bases of the junction left unmatched. CDR3 residues: CASGGDRAFSRNEQFF. In nucleotides, the CDR3 is TGTGCTAGTGGTGGGGACAGAGCATTCTCTCGCAATGAGCAGTTCTTC.

The rearrangement uses TRBV7-8 and TRBJ1-2, with 10 positions matching TRBD1. The CDR3 is 17 residues long. Germline loops: CDR1 SGHVS, CDR2 FQNEAQ. V lost 5 bases, J lost 3 bases, and 12 bases stayed unmatched. For the CDR3, the DNA is TGTGCCAGCAGCGTATCGGATTCGGGACAGGGGCACTATGGCTACACCTTC. Encoded protein: CASSVSDSGQGHYGYTF.

The chain couples TRBV27 to TRBJ1-2, with 7 bases aligning to TRBD1. Germline trimming cut 3 bases from V and 3 bases from J; bases unmatched to any gene: 1. There are 13 residues in the CDR3. CDR1 MNHEY and CDR2 SMNVEV come from the germline V gene (reference sequence). The CDR3 DNA follows: TGTGCCAGCAGTTTTACAGGGGACTATGGCTACACCTTC. Translating it yields CASSFTGDYGYTF.

The chain combines TRBV9 with TRBJ2-2; TRBD1 matches at 10 bases. The CDR3 totals 15 residues. Germline V CDR1 and CDR2: SGDLS, YYNGEE. Trimming took 4 bases from V and 4 from J; bases not matched to a gene: 4. CDR3 nucleotides: TGTGCCAGCAGCAGAAGGGACAGGGGCACCGGGGAGCTGTTTTTT. As protein: CASSRRDRGTGELFF. The full variable domain, with the rest looked up from reference TRBV9 and TRBJ2-2, is DSGVTQTPKHLITATGQRVTLRCSPRSGDLSVYWYQQSLDQGLQFLIQYYNGEERAKGNILERFSAQQFPDLHSELNLSSLELGDSALYFCASSRRDRGTGELFFGEGSRLTVL.

The chain links TRBV5-6 to TRBJ2-5; possible D gene TRBD1, 5 bases. The last part of the DNA fits TRBJ2-7 better; the J call may be wrong. This CDR3 is built from 14 residues. Germline V gene sequence: CDR1 SGHDT, CDR2 YYEEEE. The CDR3 protein is CASSSTGGAYEQYF. CDR3 nucleotide sequence: TGTGCCAGCAGCTCTACAGGCGGCGCCTACGAGCAGTACTTC.

This clone was detected only once. The gene calls are TRBV9 and TRBJ1-1; weak D call: TRBD1 (6 bases). Germline V CDR1 and CDR2: SGDLS, YYNGEE. V was pared by 2 bases and J by 0 bases, with 8 bases between. This CDR3 region has 14 residues. CDR3: CASSVGQMNTEAFF. CDR3 DNA sequence: TGTGCCAGCAGCGTCGGACAGATGAACACTGAAGCTTTCTTT.

This clone was counted a single time. The gene calls are TRBV7-9 and TRBJ1-5; D remains ambiguous. The CDR3 extends over 13 amino acids. CDR1 is SEHNR and CDR2 is FQNEAQ in the germline V gene (reference sequence). Trimming took off 2 bases at V and 5 bases at J, with 7 bases between the two ends. In nucleotides, the CDR3 is TGTGCCAGCAGCTTATTCCAGGATCAGCCCCAGCATTTT. Encoded protein: CASSLFQDQPQHF.